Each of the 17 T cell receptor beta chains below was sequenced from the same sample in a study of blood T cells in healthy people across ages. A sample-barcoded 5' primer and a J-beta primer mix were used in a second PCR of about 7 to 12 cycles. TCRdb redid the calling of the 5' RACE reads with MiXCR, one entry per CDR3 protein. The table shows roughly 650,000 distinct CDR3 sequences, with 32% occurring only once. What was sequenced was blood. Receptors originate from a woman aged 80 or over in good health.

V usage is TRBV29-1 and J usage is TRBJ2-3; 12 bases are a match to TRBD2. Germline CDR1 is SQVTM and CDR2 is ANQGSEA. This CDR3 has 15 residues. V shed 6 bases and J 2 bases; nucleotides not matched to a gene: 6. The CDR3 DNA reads TGCAGCGTCGCAAGGACTAGCGGGACCACAGATACGCAGTATTTT. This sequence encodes CSVARTSGTTDTQYF.

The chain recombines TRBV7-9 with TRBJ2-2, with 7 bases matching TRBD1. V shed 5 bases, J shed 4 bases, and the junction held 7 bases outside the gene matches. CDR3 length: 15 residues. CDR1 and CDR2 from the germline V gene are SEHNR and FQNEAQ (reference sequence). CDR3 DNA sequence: TGTGCCAGCAGCCCGCGACAGGGTGTCACCGGGGAGCTGTTTTTT. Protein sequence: CASSPRQGVTGELFF.

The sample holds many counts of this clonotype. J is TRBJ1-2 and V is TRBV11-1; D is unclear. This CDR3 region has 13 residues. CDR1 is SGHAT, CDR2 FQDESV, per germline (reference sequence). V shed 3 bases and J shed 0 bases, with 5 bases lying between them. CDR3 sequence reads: CASSFRPNYGYTF. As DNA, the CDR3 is TGTGCCAGCAGCTTCCGACCTAACTATGGCTACACCTTC.

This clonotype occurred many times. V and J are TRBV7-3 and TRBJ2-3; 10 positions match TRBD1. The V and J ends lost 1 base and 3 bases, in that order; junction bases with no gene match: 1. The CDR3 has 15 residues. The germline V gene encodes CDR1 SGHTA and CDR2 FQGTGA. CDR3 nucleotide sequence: TGTGCCAGCAGCTTAAAGGGACAGGGGACAGATACGCAGTATTTT. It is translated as CASSLKGQGTDTQYF.

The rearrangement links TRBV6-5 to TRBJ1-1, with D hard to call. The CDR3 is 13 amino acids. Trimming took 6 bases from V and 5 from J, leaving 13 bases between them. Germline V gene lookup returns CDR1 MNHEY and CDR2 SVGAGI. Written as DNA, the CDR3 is TGTGCCAGCAGGCGCGACGGGCCGACTGAAGCTTTCTTT. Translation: CASRRDGPTEAFF.

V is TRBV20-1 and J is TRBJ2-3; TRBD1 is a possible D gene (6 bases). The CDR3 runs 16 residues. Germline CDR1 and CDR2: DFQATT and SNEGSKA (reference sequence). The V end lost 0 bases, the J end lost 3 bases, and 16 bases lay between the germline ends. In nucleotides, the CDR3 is TGCAGTGCTAGAGATGTCGCAGGGGCGAGAACAGATACGCAGTATTTT. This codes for CSARDVAGARTDTQYF.

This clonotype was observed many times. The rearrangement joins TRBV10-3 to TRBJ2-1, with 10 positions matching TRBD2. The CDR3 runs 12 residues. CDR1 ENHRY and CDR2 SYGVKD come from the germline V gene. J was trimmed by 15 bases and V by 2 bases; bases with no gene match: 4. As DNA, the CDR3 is TGTGCCATCAGTGAGGGGAGACTAGCGGGGTTCTTC. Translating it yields CAISEGRLAGFF.

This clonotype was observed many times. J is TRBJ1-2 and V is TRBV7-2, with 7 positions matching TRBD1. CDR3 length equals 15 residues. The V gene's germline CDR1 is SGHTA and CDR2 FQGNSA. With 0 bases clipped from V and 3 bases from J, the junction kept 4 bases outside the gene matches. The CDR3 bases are TGTGCCAGCAGCTTAGCGGAGGGGGCGGACTATGGCTACACCTTC. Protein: CASSLAEGADYGYTF.

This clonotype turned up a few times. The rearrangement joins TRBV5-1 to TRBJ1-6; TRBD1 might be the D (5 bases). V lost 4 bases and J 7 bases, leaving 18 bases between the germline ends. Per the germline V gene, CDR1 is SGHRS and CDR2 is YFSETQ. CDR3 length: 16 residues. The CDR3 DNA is TGCGCCAGCAGCGACCCCCGGGACGGCCAAAATTCACCCCTCCACTTT. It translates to CASSDPRDGQNSPLHF.

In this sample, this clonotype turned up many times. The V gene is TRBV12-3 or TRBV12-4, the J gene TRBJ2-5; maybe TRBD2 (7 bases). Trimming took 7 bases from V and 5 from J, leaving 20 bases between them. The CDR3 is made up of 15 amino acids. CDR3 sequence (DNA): TGTGCCAGCACCCGGAGGGTGGGGGGGCAGGAGACCCAGTACTTC. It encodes CASTRRVGGQETQYF.

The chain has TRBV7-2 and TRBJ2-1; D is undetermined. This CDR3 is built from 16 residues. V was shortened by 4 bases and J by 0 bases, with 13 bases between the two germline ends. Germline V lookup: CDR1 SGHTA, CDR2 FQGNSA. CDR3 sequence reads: CASSSFLGSSYNEQFF. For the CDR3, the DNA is TGTGCCAGCAGCTCGTTCTTGGGCAGCTCCTACAATGAGCAGTTCTTC.

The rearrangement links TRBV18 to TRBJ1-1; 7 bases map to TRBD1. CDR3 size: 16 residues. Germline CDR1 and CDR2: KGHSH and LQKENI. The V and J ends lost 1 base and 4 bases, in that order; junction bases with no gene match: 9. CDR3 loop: CASSPRQGRVFTEAFF. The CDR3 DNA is TGTGCCAGCTCACCACGACAGGGTAGGGTATTCACTGAAGCTTTCTTT.

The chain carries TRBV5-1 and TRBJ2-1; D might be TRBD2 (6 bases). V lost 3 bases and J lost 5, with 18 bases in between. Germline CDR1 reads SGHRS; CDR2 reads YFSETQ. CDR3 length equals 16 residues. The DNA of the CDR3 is TGCGCCAGCAGCTCCTTGGACGGGAGTACCCACAATGAGCAGTTCTTC. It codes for CASSSLDGSTHNEQFF.

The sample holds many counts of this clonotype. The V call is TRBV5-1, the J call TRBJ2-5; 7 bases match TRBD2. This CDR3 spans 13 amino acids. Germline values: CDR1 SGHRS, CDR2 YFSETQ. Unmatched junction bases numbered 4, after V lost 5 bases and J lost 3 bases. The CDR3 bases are TGCGCCAGCAGTAAGAGCGGGGAAGAGACCCAGTACTTC. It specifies CASSKSGEETQYF.

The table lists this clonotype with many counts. The CDR3 DNA follows: TGTGCCAGCAGTTTAGCGCCCCAGCCCAGCTACGAGCAGTACTTC. It codes for CASSLAPQPSYEQYF. The genes are TRBV12-3 or TRBV12-4 and TRBJ2-7; no reliable D call. The CDR3 spans 15 residues. V was trimmed by 0 bases and J by 3 bases, leaving 12 bases between them.

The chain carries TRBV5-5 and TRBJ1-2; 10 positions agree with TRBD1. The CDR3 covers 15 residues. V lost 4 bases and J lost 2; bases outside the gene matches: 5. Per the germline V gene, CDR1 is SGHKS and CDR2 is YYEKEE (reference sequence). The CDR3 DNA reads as TGTGCCAGCAGCGTCCGGGACAGGGGCAACTATGGCTACACCTTC. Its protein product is CASSVRDRGNYGYTF.

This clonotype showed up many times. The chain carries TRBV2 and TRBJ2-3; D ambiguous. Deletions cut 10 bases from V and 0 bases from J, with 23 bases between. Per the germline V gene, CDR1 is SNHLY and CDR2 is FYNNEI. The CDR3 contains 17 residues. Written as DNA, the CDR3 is TGTGCCACATTTCCCCTCTGGACGGATCCTAGCACAGATACGCAGTATTTT. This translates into CATFPLWTDPSTDTQYF.